These 15 T cell receptor beta chains originate from one sample sequenced in a study of CD8 T cells in ankylosing spondylitis. Whole-study results and caveats: There was a TCR beta motif, made of eight highly homologous variants, that appeared characteristic of ankylosing spondylitis blood.

Antigens of these TCRs are unknown. TCRdb called the 5' RACE reads again in MiXCR, with one record for every CDR3 protein. The repertoire holds about 800,000 distinct CDR3 sequences, with roughly 10% as singletons. The specimen sequenced was blood, either unsorted or a sorted T cell fraction (not recorded which). These TCRs come from a male donor with ankylosing spondylitis.

This clonotype appeared a few times. The V gene is TRBV20-1, the J gene TRBJ2-5; D might be TRBD1 (6 bases). CDR1 and CDR2 (germline): DFQATT, SNEGSKA (reference sequence). This CDR3 is 13 amino acids long. Deletions cut 5 bases from V and 1 base from J, with 11 bases between. CDR3 nucleotide sequence: TGCAGTGCTGCCGCCAGGGGCCAAGAGACCCAGTACTTC. It is translated as CSAAARGQETQYF.

This clonotype came up a few times. V and J are TRBV6-6 and TRBJ1-5; D is perhaps TRBD1 (5 bases). The CDR3 is 12 residues long. V was cut by 8 bases and J by 7 bases, with 12 bases left in between. The germline gives CDR1 MNHNY, CDR2 SVGAGI (reference sequence). The CDR3 loop is CASYGGGQPQHF. DNA of the CDR3: TGTGCCAGCTACGGGGGGGGGCAGCCCCAGCATTTT.

This sequence joins TRBV20-1 and TRBJ2-2; D remains ambiguous. V shed 0 bases and J shed 1 base, with 9 bases lying between them. Germline V gene data show CDR1 as DFQATT and CDR2 as SNEGSKA (reference sequence). The CDR3 covers 15 residues. As DNA, the CDR3 is TGCAGTGCTAGAGAAGGCACCCGGAACACCGGGGAGCTGTTTTTT. Protein sequence: CSAREGTRNTGELFF.

The gene calls are TRBV25-1 and TRBJ2-7; tentatively, D is TRBD1 or TRBD2 (5 bases each). Germline values: CDR1 MGHDK, CDR2 SYGVNS. The ends were cut back, 8 bases at V and 2 bases at J, with 16 bases in the middle. The length of the CDR3 is 14 residues. CDR3 DNA: TGTGCCAGCGGAGAGGTCGGGGCTACCTACGAGCAGTACTTC. Its translation: CASGEVGATYEQYF.

This clonotype was recorded many times. The chain combines TRBV24-1 with TRBJ2-7; TRBD1 agrees at 8 bases. Germline values: CDR1 KGHDR, CDR2 SFDVKD. Trimming removed 1 base from V and 5 bases from J; junction bases left unmatched: 6. This CDR3 is 15 amino acids long. As DNA, the CDR3 is TGTGCCACCAGTGATTTCGGACAGGGTAGAAACGAGCAGTACTTC. Its translation: CATSDFGQGRNEQYF.

This clonotype has just a few counts. This chain uses TRBV18 with TRBJ2-5, with D uncertain. Per germline, CDR1 KGHSH and CDR2 LQKENI. V gave up 3 bases and J gave up 4 bases, with 9 bases separating them. The CDR3 loop spans 13 amino acids. The CDR3 DNA is TGTGCCAGCTCACCCCAGATCCGAGAGACCCAGTACTTC. Protein product: CASSPQIRETQYF. Looking up the rest from reference TRBV18 and TRBJ2-5 gives the full variable domain: NAGVMQNPRHLVRRRGQEARLRCSPMKGHSHVYWYRQLPEEGLKFMVYLQKENIIDESGMPKERFSAEFPKEGPSILRIQQVVRGDSAAYFCASSPQIRETQYFGPGTRLLVL.

The gene calls are TRBV5-1 and TRBJ2-7; 11 bases are a match to TRBD2. The V gene's germline CDR1 is SGHRS and CDR2 YFSETQ. V gave up 0 bases and J gave up 0 bases; unmatched junction bases: 5. The CDR3 contains 17 residues. The CDR3 sequence: CASSLDLAGGSSYEQYF. DNA for the CDR3: TGCGCCAGCAGCTTGGATCTAGCGGGAGGCTCCTCCTACGAGCAGTACTTC. The full variable domain, its missing parts supplied by reference TRBV5-1 and TRBJ2-7, is KAGVTQTPRYLIKTRGQQVTLSCSPISGHRSVSWYQQTPGQGLQFLFEYFSETQRNKGNFPGRFSGRQFSNSRSEMNVSTLELGDSALYLCASSLDLAGGSSYEQYFGPGTRLTVT.

This clonotype occurred a few times. The chain carries TRBV10-3 and TRBJ1-2, with D unresolved. This CDR3 is built from 13 residues. The germline V and J ends were trimmed by 10 bases and 1 base, with 13 bases remaining between them. The germline V gene encodes CDR1 ENHRY and CDR2 SYGVKD. CDR3 nucleotides: TGTGCCACCAGATTTGGGGTTAACTATGGCTACACCTTC. Protein product: CATRFGVNYGYTF.

The gene calls are TRBV5-1 and TRBJ2-3, with D possibly matching TRBD1 (6 bases). This CDR3 region has 16 residues. The ends were cut back, 1 base at V and 3 bases at J, with 15 bases in the middle. CDR1 is SGHRS and CDR2 is YFSETQ in the germline V gene. The CDR3 protein is CASSLNLGTRTDTQYF. CDR3 in DNA: TGCGCCAGCAGCTTGAATTTAGGGACAAGAACAGATACGCAGTATTTT.

This clonotype was seen only a few times. This chain connects TRBV7-9 to TRBJ1-4, with TRBD1 matching 9 bases. V dropped 10 bases and J dropped 7; count of bases not matched to a gene: 10. This CDR3 is built from 14 residues. Germline loops: CDR1 SEHNR, CDR2 FQNEAQ (reference sequence). The CDR3 reads CATDPGTGSEKLFF. CDR3 DNA sequence: TGTGCCACTGACCCCGGGACAGGGAGTGAAAAACTGTTTTTT.

There are many counts of this clonotype. The chain recombines TRBV29-1 with TRBJ2-2, with 8 bases matching TRBD1. V lost 7 bases to trimming and J lost 5 bases; unmatched junction nucleotides: 9. The CDR3 sequence is 14 residues long. The germline gives CDR1 SQVTM, CDR2 ANQGSEA. The CDR3 nucleotides are TGCAGCGCTGTAGGACAGGGATTTACCGGGGAGCTGTTTTTT. This codes for CSAVGQGFTGELFF.

The V gene is TRBV4-3, the J gene TRBJ2-2, with 8 bases fitting TRBD1. The germline CDR1 and CDR2 sequences are LGHNA and YSLEER. The junction had 5 bases not matched to a gene; V was cut back by 1 base and J by 10 bases. The length of the CDR3 is 14 residues. CDR3 DNA: TGCGCCAGCAGCCAAGGGCAGGGGGCCGAGGAGCTGTTTTTT. Protein: CASSQGQGAEELFF.

The chain is built from TRBV4-3 and TRBJ1-2; a weak D match, TRBD1 (5 bases). Per germline, CDR1 LGHNA and CDR2 YSLEER. Trimming took 2 bases from V and 1 from J, leaving 17 bases between them. This CDR3 has 17 residues. The CDR3 reads CASSQTGDRLINYGYTF. CDR3 coding DNA: TGCGCCAGCAGCCAAACAGGCGACAGACTAATTAACTATGGCTACACCTTC.

This clonotype has at least ten counts. The chain joins TRBV7-7 to TRBJ2-7; TRBD2 agrees at 8 bases. The CDR3 length is 13 residues. Germline V gene data show CDR1 as SSHAT and CDR2 as FNYEAQ (reference sequence). Here the CDR3 DNA reads TGTGCTAGCTCAGCGGGAGTTTCCTACGAGCAGTACTTC. Its protein product is CASSAGVSYEQYF.

This clonotype was observed at least ten times. The gene calls are TRBV30 and TRBJ1-1; 9 nucleotides align to TRBD1. This CDR3 is 14 amino acids long. Unmatched junction bases numbered 4, after V lost 4 bases and J lost 1 base. CDR1 and CDR2 from the germline V gene are GTSNPN and SVGIG (reference sequence). The CDR3 is CAWTLDRGNTEAFF. The CDR3 DNA is TGTGCCTGGACACTGGACAGGGGGAACACTGAAGCTTTCTTT.